The text below deals with one T cell receptor (beta chain). The data are from a study of blood T cell repertoires in COVID-19. Sequencing was performed with immunoSEQ multiplex PCR; in TCRdb, only in-frame clones are kept and a portion is missing. The data hold about 270,000 clones, with approximately 89% observed a single time. Trimming cost V 3 bases and J 5 bases; bases outside gene matches: 10. Germline CDR1 reads MGHRA; CDR2 reads YSYEKL. This CDR3 region has 16 residues. The receptor comes from a man aged 40-49 years who had been exposed to COVID-19. Sequenced: PBMCs or T cells enriched from blood (not recorded which). The rearrangement links TRBV4-1 to TRBJ2-7; 10 bases agree with TRBD1. In DNA form, the CDR3 reads TGCGCCAGCAGCCACACAACCGGGACAGGGGCCGACGAGCAGTACTTC. Translation: CASSHTTGTGADEQYF.